A single T cell receptor beta chain is shown here with its context. The V and J ends lost 4 bases and 7 bases, in that order; junction bases with no gene match: 8. The CDR3 extends over 14 amino acids. CDR1 and CDR2 (germline): SGHNT, YYREEE (reference sequence). The sample belongs to a study of blood T cell repertoires in COVID-19. Per the original methods: Nucleated cell number was recorded as an estimate derived from reference gene primer amplification. Produced via immunoSEQ multiplex PCR; TCRdb's table is partial and in-frame only. V, J and clone size are taken as reported in that table, and D and trimming were inferred from the DNA itself. The sample has about 68,000 clones; about 89% are singletons.

The clonotype was recovered from a man aged 45-65 years with COVID-19, enrolled during active disease. This chain uses TRBV5-4 with TRBJ2-3; 8 positions match TRBD1. Material: peripheral blood. The DNA of the CDR3 is TGTGCCAGCAGCCCCACTCAGGGGGCTCATACGCAGTATTTT. Translation: CASSPTQGAHTQYF.